The 5 T cell receptor beta chains in this list originate from one sample, sequenced in a study of cytomegalovirus exposure and HLA in healthy donors. The PCR made use of 60 Vbeta and 13 Jbeta primers. Sequenced by immunoSEQ multiplex PCR; TCRdb stores in-frame clones only, minus some. Of 35,000 to 45,000 clones listed, about half are singletons. Sequencing input: PBMCs. All receptors come from a man aged 55 to 70 in good health and CMV-seronegative.

The chain is built from TRBV30 and TRBJ1-3; 10 bases agree with TRBD1. The germline gives CDR1 GTSNPN, CDR2 SVGIG (reference sequence). The CDR3 runs 18 residues. Trimming took 0 bases from V and 0 from J; bases not matched to a gene: 8. The CDR3 nucleotides are TGTGCCTGGAGTGTACAGGGACAGGGGAAAAACTCTGGAAACACCATATATTTT. Protein product: CAWSVQGQGKNSGNTIYF.

V and J are TRBV18 and TRBJ1-1, with TRBD1 matching 9 bases. Germline V gene data show CDR1 as KGHSH and CDR2 as LQKENI. This CDR3 spans 13 amino acids. The junction had 6 bases not matched to a gene; V was cut back by 8 bases and J by 5 bases. CDR3: CASRTGGVTEAFF. CDR3 DNA: TGTGCCAGCCGCACAGGGGGCGTAACTGAAGCTTTCTTT.

This chain links TRBV7-2 with TRBJ2-3, with 8 bases matching TRBD1. The CDR3 is 15 amino acids. Unmatched junction bases numbered 5, after V lost 1 base and J lost 5 bases. CDR1 and CDR2 from the germline V gene are SGHTA and FQGNSA. For the CDR3, the DNA is TGTGCCAGCAGCTTAGGGACAGGGCGGCAAGATACGCAGTATTTT. It specifies CASSLGTGRQDTQYF. Looking up the rest from reference TRBV7-2 and TRBJ2-3 gives the full variable domain: GAGVSQSPSNKVTEKGKDVELRCDPISGHTALYWYRQSLGQGLEFLIYFQGNSAPDKSGLPSDRFSAERTGGSVSTLTIQRTQQEDSAVYLCASSLGTGRQDTQYFGPGTRLTVL.

This clone came up a few times. This chain joins TRBV5-1 and TRBJ2-2; a weak D match, TRBD1 (5 bases). The CDR3 extends over 15 amino acids. The germline V gene encodes CDR1 SGHRS and CDR2 YFSETQ. V was clipped by 6 bases and J by 1 base, with 13 bases between them. As DNA, the CDR3 is TGCGCCAGCACCGCTTCTACAGGGAACACCGGGGAGCTGTTTTTT. Its translation is CASTASTGNTGELFF. Complete variable domain (other parts from reference TRBV5-1 and TRBJ2-2): KAGVTQTPRYLIKTRGQQVTLSCSPISGHRSVSWYQQTPGQGLQFLFEYFSETQRNKGNFPGRFSGRQFSNSRSEMNVSTLELGDSALYLCASTASTGNTGELFFGEGSRLTVL.

This rearrangement joins TRBV29-1 to TRBJ1-4, with D unresolved. Trimming removed 4 bases from V and 4 bases from J, with 10 bases in between. The CDR3 spans 13 residues. CDR1 and CDR2 from the germline V gene are SQVTM and ANQGSEA. For the CDR3, the DNA is TGCAGCGTTGGAAGAGGGTATAATGAAAAACTGTTTTTT. As protein: CSVGRGYNEKLFF.